Sequencing of this T cell receptor beta chain was carried out in a study of OX40 agonist ivuxolimab in advanced cancers. TCRdb keeps only in-frame clones here, not all; method: immunoSEQ multiplex PCR. The data show around 70,000 clones, 70% to 85% seen once. The CDR3 is made up of 13 amino acids. Per the germline V gene, CDR1 is SGHRS and CDR2 is YFSETQ. With 2 bases removed from V and 0 bases from J, the gap between germline ends came to 5 bases. Worth noting for this clone: Its antigen is still unknown.

Regarding the study as a whole: Clonal expansion was seen in CD4+ and CD8+ blood T cells by week 6 at 0.1 to 3.0 mg/kg.

Material: CD4+ or CD8+ T cells sorted from blood, obtained in a trial of the OX40 agonist ivuxolimab. The gene calls are TRBV5-1 and TRBJ1-1; unclear D gene. This TCR derives from an adult with an advanced solid tumor such as melanoma, head and neck, liver or kidney cancer. CDR3 loop: CASSLGMNTEAFF. DNA for the CDR3: TGCGCCAGCAGCTTAGGCATGAACACTGAAGCTTTCTTT.